These 29 T cell receptor beta chains were all obtained from the same sample, sequenced in a study of T-cell reconstitution after alpha-beta-depleted transplantation in children. Researchers prepared the TCRbeta library using unique molecular identifiers, the study reports. MiXCR, applied by TCRdb to the PCR reads, yields one record per CDR3 protein. The table records 250,000 to 400,000 distinct CDR3 sequences, around 20% of them present only once. This specimen consisted of PBMCs, mostly from graft donor cells, obtained 180 days after TCRalphabeta/CD19-depleted stem cell transplant. These receptor sequences come from a male patient between 5 and 17 years old who had a stem cell transplant for acute lymphoblastic leukemia, so the T cells may come from the graft donor.

In its sample, this clonotype was seen a few times. This chain uses TRBV6-5 with TRBJ2-7, with a possible D match to TRBD1 (5 bases). V was shortened by 0 bases and J by 1 base, with 7 bases between the two germline ends. From germline, CDR1 is MNHEY and CDR2 SVGAGI. This CDR3 is built from 14 residues. CDR3 in DNA: TGTGCCAGCAGTTACTCGGGGCTATCCTACGAGCAGTACTTC. It yields the protein CASSYSGLSYEQYF.

This chain joins TRBV20-1 and TRBJ1-2; D remains unclear. Germline CDR1 reads DFQATT; CDR2 reads SNEGSKA (reference sequence). V dropped 2 bases and J dropped 4 bases, with 11 bases sitting between them. CDR3 length: 13 amino acids. DNA of the CDR3: TGCAGTGCTAGACAGGCCGGGAGCTATGGCTACACCTTC. Its translation is CSARQAGSYGYTF.

Regarding this clonotype: One end of the junction fails to match germline, which may point to a read error. J is TRBJ2-5 and V is TRBV20-1; a possible D gene is TRBD2 (5 bases). CDR3 length: 17 residues. Germline assignment: CDR1 DFQATT and CDR2 SNEGSKA (reference sequence). The CDR3 loop is CCAQRPLFRDGQETQYF. As DNA, the CDR3 is TGCTGTGCCCAACGCCCTCTTTTCCGGGATGGCCAAGAGACCCAGTACTTC.

This clonotype was recorded a few times. The DNA of the CDR3 is TGTGCCAGCAGGAGGACAGGGGTGGAGACCCAGTACTTC. Translation: CASRRTGVETQYF. The rearrangement uses TRBV6-1 and TRBJ2-5, with 9 bases aligning to TRBD1. V lost 6 bases, J lost 5 bases, and 4 bases stayed unmatched. The germline V gene has CDR1 MNHNS and CDR2 SASEGT. The CDR3 has 13 residues.

This clonotype was seen a few times. This sequence joins TRBV20-1 and TRBJ2-1, with 7 bases that match TRBD2. This CDR3 spans 17 amino acids. Germline loops: CDR1 DFQATT, CDR2 SNEGSKA (reference sequence). The chain's CDR3 is CSPLKGGPGISYNEQFF. Here the CDR3 DNA reads TGCAGCCCCTTAAAGGGAGGGCCGGGGATTTCCTACAATGAGCAGTTCTTC.

This rearrangement joins TRBV18 to TRBJ2-2, with D possibly TRBD2 on 6 matching bases. V gave up 6 bases and J gave up 7 bases, with 12 bases separating them. The germline V gene has CDR1 KGHSH and CDR2 LQKENI. CDR3 size: 13 residues. Here the CDR3 DNA reads TGTGCCAGCTCCGCAACTAGCTTCGGGGAGCTGTTTTTT. It encodes CASSATSFGELFF. The whole variable domain, remainder taken from reference TRBV18 and TRBJ2-2, is NAGVMQNPRHLVRRRGQEARLRCSPMKGHSHVYWYRQLPEEGLKFMVYLQKENIIDESGMPKERFSAEFPKEGPSILRIQQVVRGDSAAYFCASSATSFGELFFGEGSRLTVL.

This chain joins TRBV27 and TRBJ2-4; the match to TRBD1 covers 11 bases. This CDR3 comprises 15 residues. After removal of 6 bases from V and 7 bases from J, the junction contained 8 bases not matched to a gene. Germline-derived CDR1 and CDR2 are MNHEY and SMNVEV (reference sequence). CDR3 nucleotide sequence: TGTGCCAGCAGGCCTGGACAGGGGGCGTTGAACATTCAGTACTTC. It encodes CASRPGQGALNIQYF.

The rearrangement joins TRBV7-7 to TRBJ2-1; 11 bases are a match to TRBD2. CDR1 and CDR2 (germline): SSHAT, FNYEAQ (reference sequence). The CDR3 is made up of 19 amino acids. V shed 2 bases and J 10 bases; nucleotides not matched to a gene: 19. CDR3 sequence: CASSLRPPGLAADRSEQFF. For the CDR3, the DNA is TGTGCCAGCAGCTTACGTCCCCCGGGACTAGCGGCCGATCGAAGCGAGCAGTTCTTC.

This clonotype was found many times. The chain couples TRBV7-9 to TRBJ1-1, with D unclear. From germline, CDR1 is SEHNR and CDR2 FQNEAQ (reference sequence). The V end lost 4 bases, the J end lost 3 bases, and 3 bases lay between the germline ends. The CDR3 extends over 11 amino acids. The CDR3, as DNA: TGTGCCAGCAGCTCTCACACTGAAGCTTTCTTT. Protein product: CASSSHTEAFF.

The chain employs TRBV9 and TRBJ1-2, with TRBD1 as a possible D gene (5 bases). The germline V gene encodes CDR1 SGDLS and CDR2 YYNGEE. The CDR3 loop spans 13 amino acids. Trimming took off 3 bases at V and 12 bases at J, with 18 bases between the two ends. The CDR3: CASSEWDGGGDTF. The CDR3 region has the DNA TGTGCCAGCAGCGAGTGGGACGGTGGCGGCGACACCTTC.

This chain joins TRBV29-1 and TRBJ1-3; a possible D gene is TRBD1 (6 bases). Germline assignment: CDR1 SQVTM and CDR2 ANQGSEA. V lost 6 bases and J 1 base, leaving 22 bases between the germline ends. The CDR3 is made up of 17 amino acids. DNA for the CDR3: TGCAGCGTGACAGGCTCGGCGATCAGTCCTTCTGGAAACACCATATATTTT. Translation: CSVTGSAISPSGNTIYF.

The V gene is TRBV5-7, the J gene TRBJ2-2; no firm D call. TRBV5-7 is noted as an ORF with a role that remains uncertain. CDR3 size: 13 residues. Trimming shortened V by 4 bases and J by 8 bases, and 12 bases separated the two germline ends. CDR3 region: CASSPRLGGELFF. Written as DNA, the CDR3 is TGTGCCAGCAGCCCCCGGCTGGGGGGGGAGCTGTTTTTT.

This clonotype has just a few counts. The chain couples TRBV7-3 to TRBJ2-1, with D tentatively TRBD1 (6 bases). Per the germline V gene, CDR1 is SGHTA and CDR2 is FQGTGA. The CDR3 is 15 residues long. The V end lost 5 bases, the J end lost 9 bases, and 20 bases lay between the germline ends. As DNA, the CDR3 is TGTGCCAGCAGCCCTCAGGGGCCCAGAGTCGCTGAGCAGTTCTTC. This gives the protein CASSPQGPRVAEQFF.

The chain couples TRBV20-1 to TRBJ1-2; D is undetermined. Germline CDR1 and CDR2: DFQATT and SNEGSKA (reference sequence). The CDR3 is made up of 11 amino acids. V was trimmed by 4 bases and J by 8 bases, leaving 11 bases between them. The CDR3 is CSATGEEGYTF. The CDR3 DNA follows: TGCAGTGCTACCGGGGAGGAGGGCTACACCTTC.

The chain couples TRBV5-4 to TRBJ2-7; D remains ambiguous. The germline V gene has CDR1 SGHNT and CDR2 YYREEE (reference sequence). CDR3 size: 17 residues. The ends were cut back, 1 base at V and 1 base at J, with 18 bases in the middle. The CDR3 sequence is CASSLRKVADTSYEQYF. Here the CDR3 DNA reads TGTGCCAGCAGCTTGAGGAAGGTTGCAGACACGTCCTACGAGCAGTACTTC.

Only a few counts were recorded for this clonotype. V usage is TRBV5-5 and J usage is TRBJ1-2, with TRBD1 matching 9 bases. V shed 0 bases, J shed 8 bases, and the junction held 11 bases outside the gene matches. CDR1 is SGHKS, CDR2 YYEKEE, per germline (reference sequence). The CDR3 is 16 amino acids. The CDR3 region has the DNA TGTGCCAGCAGCTTGGACAGGGGGCCGAGCGCGGACGGCTACACCTTC. It translates to CASSLDRGPSADGYTF.

This clonotype was recorded a few times. The genes are TRBV6-5 and TRBJ1-5, with TRBD1 identical over 7 bases. CDR1 and CDR2 from the germline V gene are MNHEY and SVGAGI. V was pared by 0 bases and J by 1 base, with 0 bases of the junction left unmatched. The CDR3 extends over 15 amino acids. Written as DNA, the CDR3 is TGTGCCAGCAGTTACTCGGACAGGAGCAATCAGCCCCAGCATTTT. It codes for CASSYSDRSNQPQHF.

There are many counts of this clonotype. The V call is TRBV10-3, the J call TRBJ1-1; D is unclear. Germline V CDR1 and CDR2: ENHRY, SYGVKD. The CDR3 has 12 residues. The V and J ends lost 3 bases and 3 bases respectively, with 5 bases between them. CDR3 DNA sequence: TGTGCCATCAGTGAAGGGTACACTGAAGCTTTCTTT. Translation gives CAISEGYTEAFF.

This chain uses TRBV7-9 with TRBJ1-3, with 7 bases that match TRBD1. Germline lookup yields CDR1 SEHNR and CDR2 FQNEAQ (reference sequence). Trimming took 8 bases from V and 2 from J; bases not matched to a gene: 6. This CDR3 contains 14 residues. The chain's CDR3 is CASVRQGTGNTIYF. The DNA of the CDR3 is TGTGCCAGCGTAAGACAGGGTACTGGAAACACCATATATTTT. Full variable domain (outside the CDR3, taken from reference TRBV7-9 and TRBJ1-3): DTGVSQNPRHKITKRGQNVTFRCDPISEHNRLYWYRQTLGQGPEFLTYFQNEAQLEKSRLLSDRFSAERPKGSFSTLEIQRTEQGDSAMYLCASVRQGTGNTIYFGEGSWLTVV.

This clonotype was seen a few times. This chain connects TRBV5-6 to TRBJ2-1; 8 positions agree with TRBD2. J lost 7 bases, V lost 0 bases, and 9 bases had no gene match. Germline V gene lookup returns CDR1 SGHDT and CDR2 YYEEEE. This CDR3 is 16 amino acids long. The CDR3 loop reads CASSLGPSGLRNEQFF. The CDR3 DNA is TGTGCCAGCAGCTTGGGGCCTAGCGGGCTCCGGAATGAGCAGTTCTTC. Full variable domain (outside the CDR3, taken from reference TRBV5-6 and TRBJ2-1): DAGVTQSPTHLIKTRGQQVTLRCSPKSGHDTVSWYQQALGQGPQFIFQYYEEEERQRGNFPDRFSGHQFPNYSSELNVNALLLGDSALYLCASSLGPSGLRNEQFFGPGTRLTVL.

The chain couples TRBV18 to TRBJ2-2; TRBD1 is a possible D gene (6 bases). The germline V and J ends were trimmed by 2 bases and 4 bases, with 8 bases remaining between them. The CDR3 extends over 14 amino acids. The germline V gene has CDR1 KGHSH and CDR2 LQKENI. The CDR3 nucleotides are TGTGCCAGCTCACCAGTCAGGGGCACCGGGGAGCTGTTTTTT. Residues: CASSPVRGTGELFF.

The gene calls are TRBV29-1 and TRBJ2-7; 9 nucleotides match TRBD1. Looked up from germline, CDR1 is SQVTM and CDR2 is ANQGSEA. Germline trimming cut 4 bases from V and 0 bases from J; bases unmatched to any gene: 4. This CDR3 is 14 amino acids long. In DNA form, the CDR3 reads TGCAGCGTTGGGGGACAGGGTTCCTCCTACGAGCAGTACTTC. It codes for CSVGGQGSSYEQYF.

The genes are TRBV5-1 and TRBJ2-6; D is uncertain. Germline V lookup: CDR1 SGHRS, CDR2 YFSETQ. The V and J ends lost 6 bases and 3 bases respectively, with 10 bases between them. The CDR3 consists of 14 residues. The CDR3 loop is CASTQRSGANVLTF. As DNA, the CDR3 is TGCGCCAGCACCCAGAGGAGTGGGGCCAACGTCCTGACTTTC.

The genes are TRBV29-1 and TRBJ2-7; D uncertain. The V gene's germline CDR1 is SQVTM and CDR2 ANQGSEA. Trimming left V 6 bases short and J 1 base short, with 4 bases between. The CDR3 length is 10 residues. In DNA, the CDR3 is TGCAGCGTCCTATCCTACGAGCAGTACTTC. Protein sequence: CSVLSYEQYF.

V and J are TRBV18 and TRBJ2-1; maybe TRBD2 (5 bases). V was cut by 3 bases and J by 4 bases, with 13 bases left in between. Germline V gives CDR1 KGHSH, CDR2 LQKENI. The CDR3 sequence is 15 residues long. Here the CDR3 DNA reads TGTGCCAGCTCACCCCAGTCGGGAAGGTACAATGAGCAGTTCTTC. This sequence encodes CASSPQSGRYNEQFF.

The chain links TRBV5-1 to TRBJ2-3, with 11 bases that match TRBD2. Germline loops: CDR1 SGHRS, CDR2 YFSETQ. The length of the CDR3 is 18 residues. The V and J ends lost 2 bases and 3 bases, in that order; junction bases with no gene match: 11. Written as DNA, the CDR3 is TGCGCCAGCAGCTTTTCCCGAACTAGCGGGAGATGGACAGATACGCAGTATTTT. Residues: CASSFSRTSGRWTDTQYF.

This clonotype turned up a few times. The CDR3 DNA sequence: TGCAGTGCTAACCCTTGGACTAGCGGGCGCCAACCCGGGAAGCAGTACTTC. Amino acid sequence: CSANPWTSGRQPGKQYF. This chain connects TRBV20-1 to TRBJ2-7, with TRBD2 matching over 11 bases. There are 17 residues in the CDR3. The germline V gene has CDR1 DFQATT and CDR2 SNEGSKA (reference sequence). V lost 4 bases to trimming and J lost 8 bases; unmatched junction nucleotides: 19.

There are a few counts of this clonotype. The rearrangement links TRBV5-1 to TRBJ2-7; D possibly uses TRBD1 or TRBD2 (5 bases each). The CDR3 sequence is 13 residues long. From germline, CDR1 is SGHRS and CDR2 YFSETQ. Trimming pared 5 bases from V and 0 bases from J, leaving 9 bases between. In DNA form, the CDR3 reads TGCGCCAGCAGGTGGGACCTCTCCTACGAGCAGTACTTC. Protein product: CASRWDLSYEQYF.

The CDR3 sequence is CASSLGRGGRTDTQYF. The CDR3 DNA reads TGCGCCAGCAGCTTGGGGCGAGGGGGCAGGACAGATACGCAGTATTTT. This sequence joins TRBV5-1 and TRBJ2-3, with TRBD1 identical over 7 bases. Per germline, CDR1 SGHRS and CDR2 YFSETQ. The CDR3 contains 16 residues. J was trimmed by 3 bases and V by 0 bases; bases with no gene match: 7.